This T cell receptor (beta chain) was profiled in a study of radiotherapy plus CTLA-4 blockade in lung cancer. Overall study results and limits: Radiotherapy was combined with ipilimumab, and tumor-derived TCR clones then expanded in blood. According to reports, early shifts in blood T cell clones, alongside interferon-beta, forecast response most accurately.

The CDR3 extends over 14 amino acids. Looked up from germline, CDR1 is MNHEY and CDR2 is SVGAGI. V shed 6 bases, J shed 0 bases, and the junction held 4 bases outside the gene matches. With regard to this clone: Its target is not known.

Sequencing was performed with immunoSEQ multiplex PCR; in TCRdb, only in-frame clones are kept and a portion is missing. The profile covers around 3,000 clones, with about four fifths appearing a single time and about 4.3% taken by the ten largest. The gene calls are TRBV6-5 and TRBJ1-1; 7 bases fit TRBD1. This clonotype originated in a human donor with non-small cell lung cancer that progressed on radiotherapy plus ipilimumab. The sample in question was tumor tissue, obtained from a patient treated with radiotherapy plus ipilimumab. CDR3 bases: TGTGCCAGCAGGATGACAGGGATGAACACTGAAGCTTTCTTT. It is translated as CASRMTGMNTEAFF.